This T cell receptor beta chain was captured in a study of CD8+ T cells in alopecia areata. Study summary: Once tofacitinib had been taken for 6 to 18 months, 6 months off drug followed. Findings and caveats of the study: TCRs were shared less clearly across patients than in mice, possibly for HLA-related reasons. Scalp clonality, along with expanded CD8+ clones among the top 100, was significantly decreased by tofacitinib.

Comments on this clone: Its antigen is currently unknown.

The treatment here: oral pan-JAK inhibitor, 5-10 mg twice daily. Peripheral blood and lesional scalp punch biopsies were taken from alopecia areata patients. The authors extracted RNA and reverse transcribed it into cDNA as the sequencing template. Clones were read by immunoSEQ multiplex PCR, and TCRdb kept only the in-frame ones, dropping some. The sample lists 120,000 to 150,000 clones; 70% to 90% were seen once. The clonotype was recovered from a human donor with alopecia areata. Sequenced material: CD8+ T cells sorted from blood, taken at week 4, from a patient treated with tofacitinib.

The CDR3 sequence: CASSYKAGGLTEAFF. The CDR3 DNA reads as TGTGCCAGCAGTTACAAAGCAGGGGGTTTGACTGAAGCTTTCTTT. J is TRBJ1-1 and V is TRBV6-5, with 7 bases that match TRBD1. This CDR3 is 15 amino acids long. Germline V lookup: CDR1 MNHEY, CDR2 SVGAGI. After removal of 2 bases from V and 5 bases from J, the junction contained 8 bases not matched to a gene.